This TCR beta chain is drawn from a study of early T cells in non-severe SARS-CoV-2 infection. Study details: Chains were not paired, and sequencing was done on bulk RNA from unsorted whole blood. Study results and limitations: Missing private and CD4 specificities, VDJdb matching favored anti-spike CD8 responses.

Comment on this clonotype: Its specificity is not known.

Unique molecular identifier tags were affixed to discrete cDNA molecules. TCRdb used MiXCR to reprocess the 5' RACE reads, holding one entry per CDR3 protein. The sample gives tens of thousands of distinct CDR3 sequences, 16% of which show up once; 4.5% to 6% is in the top ten. Between the trimmed V and J ends, which lost 5 bases and 6 bases, there was a span of 14 bases. The CDR3 runs to 13 residues. CDR1 is SGHAT, CDR2 FQNNGV, per germline. V is TRBV11-2 and J is TRBJ2-7; D possibly matches TRBD1 or TRBD2 (7 bases each). The specimen was whole blood, collected at baseline. The sequence came from an adult who was a healthcare worker with PCR-confirmed SARS-CoV-2 infection or an uninfected control (not recorded which). As DNA, the CDR3 is TGTGCCAGCAGCCCTCAGGGGGGGTTCGAGCAGTACTTC. This gives the protein CASSPQGGFEQYF.